This TCR beta chain is from a study of T-cell memory formation after mild COVID-19. With regard to this clonotype: One end of the junction varies from germline; a read error may be responsible.

This CDR3 region has 14 residues. Per the germline V gene, CDR1 is MNHEY and CDR2 is SMNVEV (reference sequence). TCRdb analysed the 5' RACE reads with MiXCR anew, one entry per CDR3 protein. In the table there are 220,000 or so distinct CDR3 sequences, 9.5% to 10% of which are singletons. The source is a young man who had mild COVID-19 (a few samples of this study predate the infection). Cell type and time point are not known. The sequencing input was PBMCs or a T cell subset sorted from them (not recorded which). This rearrangement joins TRBV27 to TRBJ1-6, with TRBD1 matching over 7 bases. CDR3 DNA: TGTGCCAGCGGGTCCGGGACAGCGAATTCACACCTCCACTTT. It translates to CASGSGTANSHLHF.